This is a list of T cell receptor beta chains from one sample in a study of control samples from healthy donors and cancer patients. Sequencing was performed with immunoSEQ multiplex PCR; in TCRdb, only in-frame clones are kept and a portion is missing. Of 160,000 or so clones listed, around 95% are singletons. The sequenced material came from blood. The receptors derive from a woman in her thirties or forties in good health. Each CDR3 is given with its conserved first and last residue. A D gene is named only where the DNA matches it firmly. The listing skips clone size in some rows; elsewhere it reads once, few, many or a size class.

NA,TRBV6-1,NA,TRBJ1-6,TGTGCCAGCAGTGCTCGAGTAGACAGGACCTTCGGGAATTCACCCCTCCACTTT,CASSARVDRTFGNSPLHF
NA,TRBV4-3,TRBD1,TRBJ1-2,TGCGCCAGCAGCCGAAACAGGGGAGCTAACTATGGCTACACCTTC,CASSRNRGANYGYTF
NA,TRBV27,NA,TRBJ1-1,TGTGCCAGCAGTTTAGGGATGGGGACCACTGAAGCTTTCTTT,CASSLGMGTTEAFF
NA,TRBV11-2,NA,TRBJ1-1,TGTGCCAGCAGCAGCACAGCGGGCACTGAAGCTTTCTTT,CASSSTAGTEAFF
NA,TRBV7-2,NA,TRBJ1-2,TGTGCCAGCAGCTTATCCGCTTTTTCTAACTATGGCTACACCTTC,CASSLSAFSNYGYTF
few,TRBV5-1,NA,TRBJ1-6,TGCGCCAGCAGCCCAGGACCGCTTAGCTCCTATAATTCACCCCTCCACTTT,CASSPGPLSSYNSPLHF
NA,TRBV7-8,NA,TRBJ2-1,TGTGCCAGCAGCTTAATATCCATTGAGCAGTTCTTC,CASSLISIEQFF
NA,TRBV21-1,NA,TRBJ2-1,TGTGCCACCTTGGACAGCCTCTCCTACAATGAGCAGTTCTTC,CATLDSLSYNEQFF
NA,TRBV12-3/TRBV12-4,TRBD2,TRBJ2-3,TGTGCCAGCAGTGTCAGACTAGCTGATACGCAGTATTTT,CASSVRLADTQYF
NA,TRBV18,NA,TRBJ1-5,TGTGCCAGCTCACCGAACAACATAGGTTTCAATCAGCCCCAGCATTTT,CASSPNNIGFNQPQHF
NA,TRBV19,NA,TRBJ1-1,TGTGCCAGTAGTACCCGGATAGGAAAGGGCACTGAAGCTTTCTTT,CASSTRIGKGTEAFF
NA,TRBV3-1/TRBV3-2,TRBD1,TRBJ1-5,TGTGCCAGCAGCCTCGGGACAGGGGAGCAGCCCCAGCATTTT,CASSLGTGEQPQHF
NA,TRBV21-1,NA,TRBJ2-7,TGTGCCAGCAAAAACAGGGGCCACTCCTACGAGCAGTACTTC,CASKNRGHSYEQYF
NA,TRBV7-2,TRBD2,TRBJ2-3,TGTGCCAGCAGCCAAGGACTAGCGGGAGGGCAAGATACGCAGTATTTT,CASSQGLAGGQDTQYF
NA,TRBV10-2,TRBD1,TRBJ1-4,TGCGCCAGCCGGCCAGGGGGAAATGAAAAACTGTTTTTT,CASRPGGNEKLFF
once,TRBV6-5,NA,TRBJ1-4,TGTGCCAGCAGAAGTAGGGGTGCAACTAATGAAAAACTGTTTTTT,CASRSRGATNEKLFF
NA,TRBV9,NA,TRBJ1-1,TGTGCCAGCAGCGAGGGGCGACAGGTTCCGAACACTGAAGCTTTCTTT,CASSEGRQVPNTEAFF
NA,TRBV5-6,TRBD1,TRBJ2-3,TGTGCCAGCACGATCTTGGGACAGGGGTTAGATACGCAGTATTTT,CASTILGQGLDTQYF
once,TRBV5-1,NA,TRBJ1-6,TGCGCCAGCAGCTTGGAACATAGTAATAATTCACCCCTCCACTTT,CASSLEHSNNSPLHF
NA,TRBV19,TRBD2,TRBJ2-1,TGTGCCAGTATATCGCCTAGCGGATCCTACAATGAGCAGTTCTTC,CASISPSGSYNEQFF
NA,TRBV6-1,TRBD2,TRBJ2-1,TGTGCCAGCAGTGAGACTAGCTGGGAGCAGTTCTTC,CASSETSWEQFF
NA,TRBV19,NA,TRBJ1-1,TGTGCCAGTAGTATAAGGAGGGTAGGGGCCTCTGAAGCTTTCTTT,CASSIRRVGASEAFF
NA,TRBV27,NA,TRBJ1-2,TGTGCCAGCAGTTTAAAAACCCCGGGGTCACTAGGCTACACCTTC,CASSLKTPGSLGYTF
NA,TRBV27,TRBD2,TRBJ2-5,TGTGCCAGCAGTCCGGAACTAGCGGGGGCGGAGACCCAGTACTTC,CASSPELAGAETQYF
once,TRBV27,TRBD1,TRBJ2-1,TGTGCCAGCTATGGGGACAGGGGGCGTATTTATGAGCAGTTCTTC,CASYGDRGRIYEQFF
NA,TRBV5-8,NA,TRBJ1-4,TGTGCCAGCAGCAGGACAGCAACTAATGAAAAACTGTTTTTT,CASSRTATNEKLFF
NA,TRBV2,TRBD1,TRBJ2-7,TGTGCCAGCAGTGAGGGACAGGGAGCCTACGAGCAGTACTTC,CASSEGQGAYEQYF
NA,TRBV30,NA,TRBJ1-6,TGTGCCTGGAGTGTTCATTCACCCCTCCACTTT,CAWSVHSPLHF
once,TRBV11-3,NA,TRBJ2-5,TGTGCCAGCAGCCCCACCGGGCGCCCTGAGACCCAGTACTTC,CASSPTGRPETQYF
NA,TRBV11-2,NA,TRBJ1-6,TGTGCCAGCAGCCAATTCGGGGGAAGTTCACCCCTCCACTTT,CASSQFGGSSPLHF
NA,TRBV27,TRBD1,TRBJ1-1,TGTGCCAGCAGTACCAGGGGGCTTGGCACTGAAGCTTTCTTT,CASSTRGLGTEAFF
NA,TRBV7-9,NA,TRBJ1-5,TGTGCCAGCAGTTCGACAGCGGTCGGCAATCAGCCCCAGCATTTT,CASSSTAVGNQPQHF
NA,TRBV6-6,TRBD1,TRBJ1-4,TGTGCCAGCTGTCGCACCGGGACAGTACGAGGAAACCTGTTTTTT,CASCRTGTVRGNLFF
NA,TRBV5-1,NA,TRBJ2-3,TGCGCCAGCAGTCCGGAGGGCAGGGGGATAGATACGCAGTATTTT,CASSPEGRGIDTQYF
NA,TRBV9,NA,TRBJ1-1,TGTGCCAGCAGCGTAGAGCAGGCACTGAACACTGAAGCTTTCTTT,CASSVEQALNTEAFF
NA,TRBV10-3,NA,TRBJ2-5,TGTGCCATCAGTGAAGAGTTGGGGGGAGAGACCCAGTACTTC,CAISEELGGETQYF
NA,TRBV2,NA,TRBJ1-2,TGTGCCAGCAGCGGCCGGACATCAAACGTGGGCGGCTACACCTTC,CASSGRTSNVGGYTF
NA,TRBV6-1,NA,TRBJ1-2,TGTGCCAGCAGTGAAGTCAGGAGCTACACCTTC,CASSEVRSYTF
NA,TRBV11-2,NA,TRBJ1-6,TGTGCCAGCACCACCCCAGGAACCAATTCACCCCTCCACTTT,CASTTPGTNSPLHF
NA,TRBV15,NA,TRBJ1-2,TGTGCCACCAGCAGAGATCGGGTCAGGGCGGGGTATGGCTACACCTTC,CATSRDRVRAGYGYTF
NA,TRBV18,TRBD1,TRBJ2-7,TGTGCCAGCTCACCCGGGACAGGGGTCTACGAGCAGTACTTC,CASSPGTGVYEQYF
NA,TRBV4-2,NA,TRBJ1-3,TGTGCCAGCAGCAAAGGCACCCGGGTAAACACCATATATTTT,CASSKGTRVNTIYF
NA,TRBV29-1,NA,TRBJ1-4,TGCAGCGTTGGTAGGGGCCGGGGTGAAAAACTGTTTTTT,CSVGRGRGEKLFF
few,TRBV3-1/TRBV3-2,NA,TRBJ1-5,TGTGCCAGCAGCCAGGGGAATCAGCCCCAGCATTTT,CASSQGNQPQHF
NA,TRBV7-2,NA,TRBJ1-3,TGTGCCAGCCTACGGGGGGTGAGAACAGACACCATATATTTT,CASLRGVRTDTIYF
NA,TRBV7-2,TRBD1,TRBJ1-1,TGTGCCAGCAGCCTACCGGGACAGTGGGTTGAAGCTTTCTTT,CASSLPGQWVEAFF
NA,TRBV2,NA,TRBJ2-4,TGTGCCAGCAGTGAAGCGAGTTCCCTGGGCCTTCCCAAAAACATTCAGTACTTC,CASSEASSLGLPKNIQYF
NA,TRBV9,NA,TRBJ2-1,TGTGCCAGCAGCTTGGGGGGCCAGGCCTACAATGAGCAGTTCTTC,CASSLGGQAYNEQFF
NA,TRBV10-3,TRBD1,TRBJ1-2,TGTGCCATCAGTGTCGACAGGGGCTATGGCTACACCTTC,CAISVDRGYGYTF
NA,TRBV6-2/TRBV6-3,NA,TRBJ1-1,TGTGCCAGCAGTTACTCGGCAGGGCTTATGAACACTGAAGCTTTCTTT,CASSYSAGLMNTEAFF
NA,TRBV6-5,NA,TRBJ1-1,TGTGCCAGCGGCTTAGGGCGGACTTCAGCTTTCTTT,CASGLGRTSAFF
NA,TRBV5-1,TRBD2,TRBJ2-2,TGCGCCAGCAGCCTGACTAGCGGGAGTAACACCGGGGAGCTGTTTTTT,CASSLTSGSNTGELFF